This T cell receptor beta chain was sequenced during a study of CD8+ T cells in alopecia areata. Sequencing templates came from extracted RNA that was reverse transcribed into cDNA. The protocol was immunoSEQ multiplex PCR, while the TCRdb copy is restricted to in-frame clones and leaves out a portion. The sample includes 110,000 or so clones, about two fifths of them seen just once. Samples from alopecia areata patients were lesional scalp punch biopsies and peripheral blood. Trimming took off 5 bases at V and 3 bases at J, with 7 bases between the two ends. Germline V CDR1 and CDR2: SQVTM, ANQGSEA. The CDR3 spans 11 residues.

The receptor was isolated from a human donor with alopecia areata. Sequenced: CD4+ T cells sorted from blood. The chain has TRBV29-1 and TRBJ1-1; a weak D match, TRBD1 (5 bases). CDR3 in amino acids: CSVLRDTEAFF. The CDR3 DNA reads as TGCAGCGTTCTCAGGGACACTGAAGCTTTCTTT.